The T cell receptor beta chain under discussion was sequenced for a study of CD8+ T cells in alopecia areata. Study details: Treated patients were given oral tofacitinib, which was dosed at 5 to 10 mg twice daily.

Regarding this clone: What it binds is unknown.

Specimens obtained from alopecia areata patients comprised lesional scalp punch biopsies and peripheral blood. Study observations and caveats: Compared with mice, patients displayed less clear TCR sharing, possibly for HLA-related reasons.

Following RNA extraction, reverse transcription yielded cDNA that acted as the sequencing template. Measured with immunoSEQ multiplex PCR; TCRdb has only the in-frame clones, and not every one. The sample yields around 250,000 clones, about two thirds seen once. This CDR3 region has 15 residues. Germline V CDR1 and CDR2: SQVTM, ANQGSEA. Losses at the gene ends were 6 bases for V and 4 bases for J; bases not matched to a gene: 13. The clonotype originates from a human donor with alopecia areata. Here the sequenced sample was CD4+ T cells sorted from blood, taken at week 0. The rearrangement uses TRBV29-1 and TRBJ2-5, with 8 bases identical to TRBD2. The chain's CDR3 is CSVAAGTRRGETQYF. The DNA for the CDR3 is TGCAGCGTGGCCGCCGGGACTAGACGTGGAGAGACCCAGTACTTC.